Shown below are 13 T cell receptor beta chains from a single sample sequenced in a study of CD4 and CD8 cells across lung adenocarcinoma regions. MiXCR, run by TCRdb on the PCR reads, gives a single entry per CDR3 protein. This table has 6,000 to 7,500 distinct CDR3 sequences, around half appearing once. Sequencing was carried out using CD8+ T cells from the center of a lung tumor. The source is a male donor with lung adenocarcinoma. The CD4 and CD8 labels of this study may be unreliable.

The genes are TRBV6-5 and TRBJ1-1; D is ambiguous. The CDR3 runs 13 residues. With 0 bases removed from V and 4 bases from J, the gap between germline ends came to 6 bases. From germline, CDR1 is MNHEY and CDR2 SVGAGI. CDR3 sequence reads: CASSYSTSTEAFF. The CDR3 bases are TGTGCCAGCAGTTACTCCACAAGCACTGAAGCTTTCTTT.

This clonotype occurred many times. The chain employs TRBV27 and TRBJ2-1; TRBD2 might be the D (5 bases). The J call may not be correct, given that the DNA end is closer to TRBJ2-7. Germline V CDR1 and CDR2: MNHEY, SMNVEV (reference sequence). There are 13 residues in the CDR3. CDR3 DNA sequence: TGTGCCAGCAGTTTTAAGGCAGGCGGGGAGCAGTACTTC. It is translated as CASSFKAGGEQYF.

A single count supports this clonotype. The V gene is TRBV28, the J gene TRBJ2-4; D is possibly TRBD1 (6 bases). Germline CDR1 and CDR2: MDHEN and SYDVKM. This CDR3 is 16 amino acids long. Trimming took 5 bases from V and 1 from J, leaving 15 bases between them. CDR3 nucleotide sequence: TGTGCCAGCAGTCCCTTCAGGGGCGAGGCCAAAAACATTCAGTACTTC. The encoded protein is CASSPFRGEAKNIQYF.

The V gene is TRBV6-1, the J gene TRBJ1-1; possibly TRBD1 for D (5 bases). The CDR3 sequence is 13 residues long. Germline CDR1 and CDR2: MNHNS and SASEGT. Trimming took off 6 bases at V and 13 bases at J, with 21 bases between the two ends. The CDR3 loop is CASSWDGTKAGFF. DNA for the CDR3: TGTGCCAGCAGCTGGGACGGAACGAAGGCGGGTTTCTTT.

In its sample, this clonotype was seen many times. This sequence joins TRBV11-3 and TRBJ2-1; 7 nucleotides line up with TRBD2. Germline values: CDR1 SGHNT, CDR2 YENEEA. The V and J ends lost 3 bases and 9 bases, in that order; junction bases with no gene match: 8. This CDR3 has 14 amino acids. CDR3 amino acids: CASSFGLVAPEQFF. The CDR3 nucleotides read TGTGCCAGCAGCTTCGGACTAGTGGCACCTGAGCAGTTCTTC.

The count of this clonotype is one. V is TRBV10-3 and J is TRBJ2-7; 8 nucleotides agree with TRBD1. V shed 11 bases, J shed 6 bases, and the junction held 9 bases outside the gene matches. There are 12 residues in the CDR3. The V gene's germline CDR1 is ENHRY and CDR2 SYGVKD. CDR3 region: CAVGQGGREQYF. CDR3 DNA sequence: TGTGCCGTAGGACAGGGTGGGCGCGAGCAGTACTTC.

A single count supports this clonotype. Sequence at one end of the junction differs from germline and may be a read error. J is TRBJ2-3 and V is TRBV6-1; D is unclear. There are 11 residues in the CDR3. The germline V gene has CDR1 MNHNS and CDR2 SASEGT. The CDR3 is CASSLWDRQFF. The CDR3 nucleotides read TGTGCCAGCTCTCTGTGGGATAGGCAGTTTTTT.

This rearrangement joins TRBV6-5 to TRBJ2-1; 13 bases fit TRBD2. Trimming removed 4 bases from V and 5 bases from J; junction bases left unmatched: 5. The CDR3 is 16 amino acids. Germline CDR1 reads MNHEY; CDR2 reads SVGAGI. This CDR3 reads CASSFRTSGRDNEQFF. Here the CDR3 DNA reads TGTGCCAGCAGTTTCCGTACTAGCGGGAGGGACAATGAGCAGTTCTTC.

This clonotype showed up just a few times. V usage is TRBV6-1 and J usage is TRBJ2-1; D may be TRBD2 (6 bases). V was cut by 3 bases and J by 0 bases, with 12 bases left in between. This CDR3 comprises 16 residues. Germline-derived CDR1 and CDR2 are MNHNS and SASEGT. CDR3 coding DNA: TGTGCCAGCAGTGACGGTCAGGGAGGCTCCTACAATGAGCAGTTCTTC. Protein sequence: CASSDGQGGSYNEQFF.

The rearrangement uses TRBV6-5 and TRBJ2-1; 12 bases fit TRBD2. Trimming took 5 bases from V and 3 from J; bases not matched to a gene: 5. The CDR3 covers 16 residues. CDR1 MNHEY and CDR2 SVGAGI come from the germline V gene. The CDR3 DNA reads as TGTGCCAGCAGTACTAGGACTAGCGGGAACTACAATGAGCAGTTCTTC. This codes for CASSTRTSGNYNEQFF.

This clonotype turned up a few times. This chain uses TRBV10-1 with TRBJ2-1; D ambiguous. CDR3 length: 14 residues. CDR1 is WNHNN, CDR2 SYGVQD, per germline (reference sequence). Trimming removed 3 bases from V and 5 bases from J, with 11 bases in between. Written as DNA, the CDR3 is TGCGCCAGCAGTGAAGGAAATTTGGACAATGAGCAGTTCTTC. Translation gives CASSEGNLDNEQFF.

At least ten counts were recorded for this clonotype. The gene calls are TRBV6-1 and TRBJ2-3; unclear D gene. Germline lookup yields CDR1 MNHNS and CDR2 SASEGT. This CDR3 spans 13 amino acids. Trimming pared 6 bases from V and 6 bases from J, leaving 13 bases between. The CDR3 loop reads CASSRVGTDTQYF. The CDR3 DNA follows: TGTGCCAGCAGCCGCGTCGGAACCGATACGCAGTATTTT.

This clonotype was recorded at least ten times. The chain carries TRBV27 and TRBJ2-1; D may be TRBD2 (6 bases). V was cut by 3 bases and J by 12 bases, with 12 bases left in between. CDR1 is MNHEY and CDR2 is SMNVEV in the germline V gene (reference sequence). The CDR3 runs to 12 residues. In nucleotides, the CDR3 is TGTGCCAGCAGTTTCGCGGGGCTGGGGCAGTTCTTC. Protein sequence: CASSFAGLGQFF.